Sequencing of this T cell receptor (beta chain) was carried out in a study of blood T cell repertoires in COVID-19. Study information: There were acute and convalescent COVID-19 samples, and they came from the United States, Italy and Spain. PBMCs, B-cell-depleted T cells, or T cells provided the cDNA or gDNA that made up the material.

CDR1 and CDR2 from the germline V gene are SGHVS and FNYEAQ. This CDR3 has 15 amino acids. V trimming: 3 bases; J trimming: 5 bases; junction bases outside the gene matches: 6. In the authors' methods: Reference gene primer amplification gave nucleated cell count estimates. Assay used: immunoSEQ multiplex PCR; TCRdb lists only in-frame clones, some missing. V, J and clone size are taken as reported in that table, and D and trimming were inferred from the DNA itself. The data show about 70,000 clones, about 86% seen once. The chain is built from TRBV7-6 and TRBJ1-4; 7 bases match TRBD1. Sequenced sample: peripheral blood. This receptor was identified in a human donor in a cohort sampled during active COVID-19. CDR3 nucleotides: TGTGCCAGCAGCTTCGGACAGGCCCCAAATGAAAAACTGTTTTTT. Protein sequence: CASSFGQAPNEKLFF.